This record covers a single T cell receptor (beta chain). Its antigen is unidentified. The entry originates in a study of cytomegalovirus exposure and HLA in healthy donors. Study-level information: Approximately 200 million T cells yielded 100 million or so unique TCR beta sequences in earlier analysis.

In the PCR, 60 Vbeta and 13 Jbeta primers were used. Sequencing used immunoSEQ multiplex PCR; TCRdb keeps in-frame clones, though not all of them. The sample carries around 140,000 clones, about 73% recorded once. V lost 4 bases and J lost 8, with 14 bases in between. The CDR3 loop spans 13 amino acids. Germline values: CDR1 MNHEY, CDR2 SVGAGI. Study-level findings and limits: About 150 TCR beta chains were listed as cytomegalovirus-associated. Relative to equally common others, HLA-associated TCR beta chains showed greater clonal expansion in a later analysis.

Sequences were obtained from PBMCs. The TCR sequence derives from a woman in her sixties or seventies in good health and CMV-seropositive. V is TRBV6-5 and J is TRBJ1-1; D ambiguous. This chain's CDR3 is CASSSQPGFEAFF. CDR3 DNA: TGTGCCAGCAGTTCGCAACCGGGATTCGAAGCTTTCTTT.